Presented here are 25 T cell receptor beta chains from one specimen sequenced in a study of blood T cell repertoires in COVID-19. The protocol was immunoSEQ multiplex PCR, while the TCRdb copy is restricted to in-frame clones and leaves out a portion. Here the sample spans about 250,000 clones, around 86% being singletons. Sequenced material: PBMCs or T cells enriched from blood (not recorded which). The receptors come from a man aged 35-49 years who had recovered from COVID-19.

The CDR3 is CASSNPGRNTEAFF. CDR3 nucleotides: TGTGCCAGCAGTAACCCGGGAAGGAACACTGAAGCTTTCTTT. The chain is built from TRBV6-2 or TRBV6-3 and TRBJ1-1; D remains unclear. Germline loops: CDR1 MNHEY, CDR2 SVGEGT. This CDR3 is 14 amino acids long. V was shortened by 5 bases and J by 1 base, with 11 bases between the two germline ends.

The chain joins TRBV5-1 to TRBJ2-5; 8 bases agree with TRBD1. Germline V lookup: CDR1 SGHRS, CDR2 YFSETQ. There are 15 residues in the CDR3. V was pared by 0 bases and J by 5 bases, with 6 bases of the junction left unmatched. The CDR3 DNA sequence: TGCGCCAGCAGCTTGGAGGTCCGGGACAGGGAGACCCAGTACTTC. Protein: CASSLEVRDRETQYF.

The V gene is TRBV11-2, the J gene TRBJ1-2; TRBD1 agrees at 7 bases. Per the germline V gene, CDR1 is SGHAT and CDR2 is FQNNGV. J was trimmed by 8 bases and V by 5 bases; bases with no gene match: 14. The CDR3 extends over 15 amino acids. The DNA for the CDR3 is TGTGCCAGCAGCGCCCCCCGACAGGGACGGCGGGGCTACACCTTC. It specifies CASSAPRQGRRGYTF.

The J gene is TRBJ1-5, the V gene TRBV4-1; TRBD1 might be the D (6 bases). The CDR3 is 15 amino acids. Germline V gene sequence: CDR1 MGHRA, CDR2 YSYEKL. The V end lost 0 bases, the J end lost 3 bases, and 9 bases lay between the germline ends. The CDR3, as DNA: TGCGCCAGCAGCCAAGACAGGGGAGTCAATCAGCCCCAGCATTTT. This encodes CASSQDRGVNQPQHF.

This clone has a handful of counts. Written as DNA, the CDR3 is TGTGCCAGCAGCCGGACTAGCGGGTACTACAATGAGCAGTTCTTC. Amino acids: CASSRTSGYYNEQFF. The chain couples TRBV7-9 to TRBJ2-1; TRBD2 aligns across 11 bases. The V gene end was trimmed by 5 bases and the J gene end by 3 bases; junction bases not matched to a gene: 3. There are 15 residues in the CDR3. The germline CDR1 and CDR2 sequences are SEHNR and FQNEAQ (reference sequence).

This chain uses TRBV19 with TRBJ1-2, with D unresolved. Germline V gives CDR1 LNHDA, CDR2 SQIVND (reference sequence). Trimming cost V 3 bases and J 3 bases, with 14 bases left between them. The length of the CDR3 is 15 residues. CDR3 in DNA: TGTGCCAGTAGTATTAATGGAGAGGGCCACTATGGCTACACCTTC. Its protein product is CASSINGEGHYGYTF.

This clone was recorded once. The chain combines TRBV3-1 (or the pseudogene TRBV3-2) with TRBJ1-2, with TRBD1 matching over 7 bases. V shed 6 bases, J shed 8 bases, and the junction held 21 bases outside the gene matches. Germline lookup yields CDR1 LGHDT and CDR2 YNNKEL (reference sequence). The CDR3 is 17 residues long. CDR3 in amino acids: CASRSVTSFDRVMGYTF. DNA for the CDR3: TGTGCCAGCAGATCAGTAACCTCATTTGACAGGGTGATGGGCTACACCTTC.

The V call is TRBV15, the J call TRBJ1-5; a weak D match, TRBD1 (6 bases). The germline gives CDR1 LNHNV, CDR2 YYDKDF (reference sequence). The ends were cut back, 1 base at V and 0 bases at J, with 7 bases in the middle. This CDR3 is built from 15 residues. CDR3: CATSRGQVSNQPQHF. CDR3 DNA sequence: TGTGCCACCAGCAGAGGACAGGTTAGCAATCAGCCCCAGCATTTT.

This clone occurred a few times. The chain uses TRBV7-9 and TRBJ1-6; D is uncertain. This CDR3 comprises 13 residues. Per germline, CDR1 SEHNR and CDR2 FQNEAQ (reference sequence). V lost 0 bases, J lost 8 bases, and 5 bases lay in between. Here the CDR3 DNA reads TGTGCCAGCAGCTTAGCCGCAGATTCACCCCTCCACTTT. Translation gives CASSLAADSPLHF. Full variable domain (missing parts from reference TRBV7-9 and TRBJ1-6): DTGVSQNPRHKITKRGQNVTFRCDPISEHNRLYWYRQTLGQGPEFLTYFQNEAQLEKSRLLSDRFSAERPKGSFSTLEIQRTEQGDSAMYLCASSLAADSPLHFGNGTRLTVT.

CDR3 DNA: TGTGCCAGCAGCTCGGACGGGGATCTGAACACTGAAGCTTTCTTT. Amino acid sequence: CASSSDGDLNTEAFF. The rearrangement uses TRBV5-6 and TRBJ1-1; D remains ambiguous. This CDR3 is built from 15 residues. With 3 bases removed from V and 0 bases from J, the gap between germline ends came to 12 bases. Germline-derived CDR1 and CDR2 are SGHDT and YYEEEE.

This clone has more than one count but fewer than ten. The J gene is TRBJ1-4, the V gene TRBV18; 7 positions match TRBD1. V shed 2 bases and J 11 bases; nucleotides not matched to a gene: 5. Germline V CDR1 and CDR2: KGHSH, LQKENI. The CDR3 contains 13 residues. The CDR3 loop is CASSPLGQSKLFF. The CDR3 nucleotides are TGTGCCAGCTCACCATTGGGACAGTCCAAACTGTTTTTT.

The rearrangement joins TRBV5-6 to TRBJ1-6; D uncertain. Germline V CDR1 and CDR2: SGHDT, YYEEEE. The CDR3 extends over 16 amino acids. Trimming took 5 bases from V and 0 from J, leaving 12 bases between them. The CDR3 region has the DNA TGTGCCAGCAGGTCCGACGGGAGCTCCTATAATTCACCCCTCCACTTT. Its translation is CASRSDGSSYNSPLHF.

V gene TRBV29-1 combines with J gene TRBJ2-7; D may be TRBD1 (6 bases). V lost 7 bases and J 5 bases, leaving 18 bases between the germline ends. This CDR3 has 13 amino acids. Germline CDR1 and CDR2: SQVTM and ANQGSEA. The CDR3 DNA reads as TGCAGCGCTAGTACAGGGTCCAAAGACGAGCAGTACTTC. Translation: CSASTGSKDEQYF.

In nucleotides, the CDR3 is TGTGCCAGCTCACCAACTAGCGGGAGTTTCGGCGAGCAGTACTTC. It codes for CASSPTSGSFGEQYF. The rearrangement links TRBV18 to TRBJ2-7; 11 nucleotides match TRBD2. The length of the CDR3 is 15 residues. V dropped 2 bases and J dropped 6; count of bases not matched to a gene: 6. CDR1 KGHSH and CDR2 LQKENI come from the germline V gene. Filled out from reference TRBV18 and TRBJ2-7, the complete variable domain reads NAGVMQNPRHLVRRRGQEARLRCSPMKGHSHVYWYRQLPEEGLKFMVYLQKENIIDESGMPKERFSAEFPKEGPSILRIQQVVRGDSAAYFCASSPTSGSFGEQYFGPGTRLTVT.

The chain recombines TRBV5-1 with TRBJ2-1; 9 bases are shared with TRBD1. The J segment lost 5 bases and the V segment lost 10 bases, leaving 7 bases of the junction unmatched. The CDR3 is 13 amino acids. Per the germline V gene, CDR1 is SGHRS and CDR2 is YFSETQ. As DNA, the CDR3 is TGCGCCTCAGGGGGACAGGGCCACAATGAGCAGTTCTTC. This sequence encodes CASGGQGHNEQFF.

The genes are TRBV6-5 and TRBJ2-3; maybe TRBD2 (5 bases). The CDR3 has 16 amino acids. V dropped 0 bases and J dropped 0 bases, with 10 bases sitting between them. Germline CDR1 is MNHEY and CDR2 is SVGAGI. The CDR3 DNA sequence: TGTGCCAGCAGTTACTCGGGCCGGGGTAGCACAGATACGCAGTATTTT. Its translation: CASSYSGRGSTDTQYF.

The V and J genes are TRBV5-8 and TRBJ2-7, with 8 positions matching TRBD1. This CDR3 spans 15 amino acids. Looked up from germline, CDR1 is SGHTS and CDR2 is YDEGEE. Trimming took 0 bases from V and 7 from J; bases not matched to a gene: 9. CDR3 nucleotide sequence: TGTGCCAGCAGCTTGGAGGCAGGGGGCGCGGGTGAGCAGTACTTC. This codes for CASSLEAGGAGEQYF.

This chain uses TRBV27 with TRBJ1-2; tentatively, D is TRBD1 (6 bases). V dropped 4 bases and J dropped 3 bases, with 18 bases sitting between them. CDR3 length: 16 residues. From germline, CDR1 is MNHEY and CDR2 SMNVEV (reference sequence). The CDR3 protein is CASSSVPQGEYYGYTF. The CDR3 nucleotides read TGTGCCAGCAGTTCAGTCCCACAGGGAGAATACTATGGCTACACCTTC.

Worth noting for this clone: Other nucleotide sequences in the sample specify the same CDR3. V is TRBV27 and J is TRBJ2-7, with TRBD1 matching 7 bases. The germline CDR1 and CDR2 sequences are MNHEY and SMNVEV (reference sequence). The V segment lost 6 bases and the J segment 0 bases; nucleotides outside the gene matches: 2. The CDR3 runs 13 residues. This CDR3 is CASSWDSSYEQYF. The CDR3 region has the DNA TGTGCCAGCAGCTGGGACAGCTCCTACGAGCAGTACTTC.

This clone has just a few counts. The CDR3 nucleotides read TGTGCCAGCAGCCTCCAGGGTACCTACTCTGGAAACACCATATATTTT. Amino acids: CASSLQGTYSGNTIYF. The chain uses TRBV3-1 (or the pseudogene TRBV3-2) and TRBJ1-3; perhaps TRBD1 as D (5 bases). With 4 bases removed from V and 0 bases from J, the gap between germline ends came to 13 bases. CDR3 size: 16 residues. The germline gives CDR1 LGHDT, CDR2 YNNKEL (reference sequence).

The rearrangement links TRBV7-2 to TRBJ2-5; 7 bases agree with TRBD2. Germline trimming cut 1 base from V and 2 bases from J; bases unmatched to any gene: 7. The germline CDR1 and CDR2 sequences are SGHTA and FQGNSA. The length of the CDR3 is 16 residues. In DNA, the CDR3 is TGTGCCAGCAGCTTAGGACTAGCCCAATCTCAAGAGACCCAGTACTTC. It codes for CASSLGLAQSQETQYF.

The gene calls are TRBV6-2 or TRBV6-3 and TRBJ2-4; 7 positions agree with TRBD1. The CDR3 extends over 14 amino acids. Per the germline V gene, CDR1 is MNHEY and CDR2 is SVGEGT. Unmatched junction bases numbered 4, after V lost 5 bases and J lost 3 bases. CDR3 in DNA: TGTGCCAGCAGTACTACAGGGGTCAAAAACATTCAGTACTTC. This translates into CASSTTGVKNIQYF.

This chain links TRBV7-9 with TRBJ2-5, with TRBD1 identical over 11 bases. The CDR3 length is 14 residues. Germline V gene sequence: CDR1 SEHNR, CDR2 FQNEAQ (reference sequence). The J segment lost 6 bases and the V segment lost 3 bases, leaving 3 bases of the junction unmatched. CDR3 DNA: TGTGCCAGCAGCTTGGGGACAGGGGGACAGACCCAGTACTTC. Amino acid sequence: CASSLGTGGQTQYF. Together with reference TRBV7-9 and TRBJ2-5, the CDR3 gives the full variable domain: DTGVSQNPRHKITKRGQNVTFRCDPISEHNRLYWYRQTLGQGPEFLTYFQNEAQLEKSRLLSDRFSAERPKGSFSTLEIQRTEQGDSAMYLCASSLGTGGQTQYFGPGTRLLVL.

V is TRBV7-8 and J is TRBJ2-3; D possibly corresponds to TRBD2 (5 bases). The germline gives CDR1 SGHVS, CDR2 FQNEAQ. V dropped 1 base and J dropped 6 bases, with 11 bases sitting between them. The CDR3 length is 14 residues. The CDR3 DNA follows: TGTGCCAGCAGCTTAGGTCGGGGTCGGGATACGCAGTATTTT. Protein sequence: CASSLGRGRDTQYF.

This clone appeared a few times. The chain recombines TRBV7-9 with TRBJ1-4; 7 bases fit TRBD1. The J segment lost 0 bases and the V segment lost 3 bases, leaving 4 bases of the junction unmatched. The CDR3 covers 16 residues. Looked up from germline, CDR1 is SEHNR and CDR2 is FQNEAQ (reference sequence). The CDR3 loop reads CASSLGDSPTNEKLFF. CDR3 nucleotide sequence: TGTGCCAGCAGCTTGGGGGACAGTCCAACTAATGAAAAACTGTTTTTT. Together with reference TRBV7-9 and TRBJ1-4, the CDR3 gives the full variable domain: DTGVSQNPRHKITKRGQNVTFRCDPISEHNRLYWYRQTLGQGPEFLTYFQNEAQLEKSRLLSDRFSAERPKGSFSTLEIQRTEQGDSAMYLCASSLGDSPTNEKLFFGSGTQLSVL.